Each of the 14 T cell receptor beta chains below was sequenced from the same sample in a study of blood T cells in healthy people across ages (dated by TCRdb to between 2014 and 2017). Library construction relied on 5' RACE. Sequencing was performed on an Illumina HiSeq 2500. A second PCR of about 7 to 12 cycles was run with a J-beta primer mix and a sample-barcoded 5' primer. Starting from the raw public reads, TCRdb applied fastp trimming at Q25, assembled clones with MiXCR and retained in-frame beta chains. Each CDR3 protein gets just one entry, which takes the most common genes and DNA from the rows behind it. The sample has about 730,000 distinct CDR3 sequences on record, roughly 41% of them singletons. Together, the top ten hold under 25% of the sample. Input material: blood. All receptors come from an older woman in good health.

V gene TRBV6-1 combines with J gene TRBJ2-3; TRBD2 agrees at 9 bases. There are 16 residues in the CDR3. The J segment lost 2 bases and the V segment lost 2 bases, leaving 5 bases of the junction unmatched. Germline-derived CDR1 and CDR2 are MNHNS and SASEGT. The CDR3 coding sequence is TGTGCCAGCAGTGAACGTGGCGGGGGGGCCACAGATACGCAGTATTTT. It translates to CASSERGGGATDTQYF.

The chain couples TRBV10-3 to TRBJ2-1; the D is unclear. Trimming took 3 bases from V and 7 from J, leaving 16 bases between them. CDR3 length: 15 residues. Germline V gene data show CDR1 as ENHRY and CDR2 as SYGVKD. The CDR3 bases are TGTGCCATCAGTGATGGGTCCTCCCTTGCGAATGAGCAGTTCTTC. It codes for CAISDGSSLANEQFF.

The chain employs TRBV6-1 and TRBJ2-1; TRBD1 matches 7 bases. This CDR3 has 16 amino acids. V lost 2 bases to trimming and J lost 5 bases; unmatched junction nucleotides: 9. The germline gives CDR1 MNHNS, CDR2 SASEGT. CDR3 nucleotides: TGTGCCAGCAGTGAACTAGGGGGCGCATCCCACAATGAGCAGTTCTTC. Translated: CASSELGGASHNEQFF.

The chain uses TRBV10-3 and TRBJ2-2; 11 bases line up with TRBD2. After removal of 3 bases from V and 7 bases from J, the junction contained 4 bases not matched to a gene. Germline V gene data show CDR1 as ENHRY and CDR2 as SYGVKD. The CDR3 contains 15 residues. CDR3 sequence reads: CAISERLAGNGELFF. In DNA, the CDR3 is TGTGCCATCAGTGAAAGACTAGCGGGAAACGGGGAGCTGTTTTTT.

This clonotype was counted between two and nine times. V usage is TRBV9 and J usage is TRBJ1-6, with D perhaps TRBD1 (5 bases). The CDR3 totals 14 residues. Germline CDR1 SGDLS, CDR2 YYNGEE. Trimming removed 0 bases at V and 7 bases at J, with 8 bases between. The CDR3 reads CASSVAGNNSPLHF. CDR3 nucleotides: TGTGCCAGCAGCGTAGCAGGGAACAATTCACCCCTCCACTTT.

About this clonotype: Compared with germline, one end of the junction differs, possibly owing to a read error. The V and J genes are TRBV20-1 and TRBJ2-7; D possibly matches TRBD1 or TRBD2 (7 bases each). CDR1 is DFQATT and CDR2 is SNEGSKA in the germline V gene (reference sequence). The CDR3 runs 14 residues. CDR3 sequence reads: CGARAGQPSYEQYF. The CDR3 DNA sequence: TGCGGTGCTAGAGCGGGACAGCCATCCTACGAGCAGTACTTC.

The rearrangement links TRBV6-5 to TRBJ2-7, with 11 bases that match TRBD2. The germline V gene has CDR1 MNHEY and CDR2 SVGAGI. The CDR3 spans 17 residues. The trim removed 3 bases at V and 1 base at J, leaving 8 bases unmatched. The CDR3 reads CASSYKLAGVSSYEQYF. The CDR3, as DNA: TGTGCCAGCAGTTATAAACTAGCGGGAGTAAGTTCCTACGAGCAGTACTTC.

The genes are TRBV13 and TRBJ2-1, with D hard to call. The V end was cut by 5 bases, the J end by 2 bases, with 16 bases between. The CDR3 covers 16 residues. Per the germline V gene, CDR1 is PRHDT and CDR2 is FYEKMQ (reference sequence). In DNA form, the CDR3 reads TGTGCCAGCAGCAACCTAGGACGGGTTGCCTACAATGAGCAGTTCTTC. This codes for CASSNLGRVAYNEQFF.

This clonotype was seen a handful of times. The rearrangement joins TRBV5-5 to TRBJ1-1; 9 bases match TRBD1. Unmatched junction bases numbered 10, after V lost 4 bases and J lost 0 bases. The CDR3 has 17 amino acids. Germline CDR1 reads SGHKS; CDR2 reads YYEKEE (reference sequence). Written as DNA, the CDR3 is TGTGCCAGCAGCAAGACGGGACAGGGCGGTATGAACACTGAAGCTTTCTTT. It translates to CASSKTGQGGMNTEAFF.

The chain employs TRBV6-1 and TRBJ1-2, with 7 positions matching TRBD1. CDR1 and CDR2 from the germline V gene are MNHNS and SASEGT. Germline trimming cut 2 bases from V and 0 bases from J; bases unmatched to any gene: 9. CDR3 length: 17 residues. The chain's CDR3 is CASSEYLKGGPNYGYTF. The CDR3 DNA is TGTGCCAGCAGTGAATACTTAAAAGGGGGCCCTAACTATGGCTACACCTTC.

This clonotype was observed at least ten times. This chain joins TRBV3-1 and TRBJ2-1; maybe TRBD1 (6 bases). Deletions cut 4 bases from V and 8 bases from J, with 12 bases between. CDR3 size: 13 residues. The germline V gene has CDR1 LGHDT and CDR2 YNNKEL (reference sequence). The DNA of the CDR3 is TGTGCCAGCAGCCCCCTACAGGGTGATGAGCAGTTCTTC. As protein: CASSPLQGDEQFF.

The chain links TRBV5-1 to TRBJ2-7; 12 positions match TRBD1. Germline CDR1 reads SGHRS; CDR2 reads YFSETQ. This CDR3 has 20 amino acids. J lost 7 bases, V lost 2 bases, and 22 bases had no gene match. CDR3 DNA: TGCGCCAGCAGCTTCCCCGGGACAGGGGGCGCCTTGTGGGGCGACGATGAGCAGTACTTC. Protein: CASSFPGTGGALWGDDEQYF.

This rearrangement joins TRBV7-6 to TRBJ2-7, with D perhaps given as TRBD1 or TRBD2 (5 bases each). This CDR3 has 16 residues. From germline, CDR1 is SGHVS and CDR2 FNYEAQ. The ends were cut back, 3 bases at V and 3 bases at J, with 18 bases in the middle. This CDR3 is CASSFQPGPLLYEQYF. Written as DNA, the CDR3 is TGTGCCAGCAGCTTTCAGCCGGGACCCTTGCTCTACGAGCAGTACTTC.

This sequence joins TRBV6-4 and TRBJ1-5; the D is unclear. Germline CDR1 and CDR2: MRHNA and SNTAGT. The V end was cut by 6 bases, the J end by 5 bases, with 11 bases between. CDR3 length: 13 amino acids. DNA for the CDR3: TGTGCCAGCAGCCCCGCGTCTGATCAGCCCCAGCATTTT. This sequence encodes CASSPASDQPQHF.